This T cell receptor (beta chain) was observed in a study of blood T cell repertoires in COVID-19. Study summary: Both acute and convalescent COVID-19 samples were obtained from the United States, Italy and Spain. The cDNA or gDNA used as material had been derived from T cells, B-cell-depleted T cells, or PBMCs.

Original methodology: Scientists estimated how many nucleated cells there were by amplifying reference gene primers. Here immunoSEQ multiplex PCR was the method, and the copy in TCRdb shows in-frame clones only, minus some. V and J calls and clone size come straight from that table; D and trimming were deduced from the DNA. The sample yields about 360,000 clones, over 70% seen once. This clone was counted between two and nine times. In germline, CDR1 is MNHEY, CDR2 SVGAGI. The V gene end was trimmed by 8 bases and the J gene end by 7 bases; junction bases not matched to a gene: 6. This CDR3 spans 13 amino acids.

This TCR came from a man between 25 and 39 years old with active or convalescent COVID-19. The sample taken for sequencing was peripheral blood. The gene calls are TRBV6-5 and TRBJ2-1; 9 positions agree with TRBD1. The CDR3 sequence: CASLGQGENEQFF. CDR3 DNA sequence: TGTGCCAGCCTGGGACAGGGCGAGAATGAGCAGTTCTTC.